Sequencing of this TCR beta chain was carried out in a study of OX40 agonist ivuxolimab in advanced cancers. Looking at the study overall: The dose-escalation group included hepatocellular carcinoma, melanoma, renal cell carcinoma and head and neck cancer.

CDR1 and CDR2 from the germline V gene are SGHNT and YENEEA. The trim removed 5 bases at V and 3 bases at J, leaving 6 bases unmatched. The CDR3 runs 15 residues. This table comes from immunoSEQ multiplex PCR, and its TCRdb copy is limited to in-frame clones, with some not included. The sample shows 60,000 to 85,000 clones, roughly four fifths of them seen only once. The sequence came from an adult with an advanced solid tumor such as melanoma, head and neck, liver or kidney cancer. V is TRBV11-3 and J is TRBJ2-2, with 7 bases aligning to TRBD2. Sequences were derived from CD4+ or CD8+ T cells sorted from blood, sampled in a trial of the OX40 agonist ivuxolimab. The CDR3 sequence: CASSIRLADTGELFF. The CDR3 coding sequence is TGTGCCAGCAGCATTAGGCTAGCGGACACCGGGGAGCTGTTTTTT.